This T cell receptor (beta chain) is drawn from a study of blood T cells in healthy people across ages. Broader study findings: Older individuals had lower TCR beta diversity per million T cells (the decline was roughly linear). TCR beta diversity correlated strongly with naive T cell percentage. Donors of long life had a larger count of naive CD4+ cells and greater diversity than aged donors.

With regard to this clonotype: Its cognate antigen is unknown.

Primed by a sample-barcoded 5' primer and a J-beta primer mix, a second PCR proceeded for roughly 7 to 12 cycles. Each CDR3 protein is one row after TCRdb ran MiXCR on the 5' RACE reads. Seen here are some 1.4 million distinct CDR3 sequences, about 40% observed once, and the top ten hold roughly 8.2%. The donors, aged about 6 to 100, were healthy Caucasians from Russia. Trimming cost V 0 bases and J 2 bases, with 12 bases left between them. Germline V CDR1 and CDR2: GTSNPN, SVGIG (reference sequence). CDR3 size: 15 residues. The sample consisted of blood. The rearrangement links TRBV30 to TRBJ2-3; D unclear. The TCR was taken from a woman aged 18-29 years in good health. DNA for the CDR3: TGTGCCTGGAGTGTATCCGATACGGTCACAGATACGCAGTATTTT. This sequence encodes CAWSVSDTVTDTQYF.